Below, 8 T cell receptor beta chains from the same sample are listed, as sequenced in a study of memory CD4+ T cells and cytomegalovirus serostatus. Single viable CD3+CD4+CD8-CD45RO+ cells were sorted as the memory CD4+ T cells. This table comes from immunoSEQ multiplex PCR, and its TCRdb copy is limited to in-frame clones, with some not included. In the table there are some 30,000 clones, approximately 72% of which are singletons. Material for sequencing was memory CD4+ T cells from blood. All receptors derive from an adult in good health and CMV-seronegative. Some clones in this sample may be carry-over from other donors' samples.

This sequence joins TRBV5-1 and TRBJ2-1, with 8 bases fitting TRBD2. J lost 2 bases, V lost 6 bases, and 4 bases had no gene match. The CDR3 contains 14 residues. Germline loops: CDR1 SGHRS, CDR2 YFSETQ. CDR3 sequence reads: CASMGRGAYNEQFF. The CDR3 bases are TGCGCCAGCATGGGGCGGGGGGCCTACAATGAGCAGTTCTTC.

The chain uses TRBV7-2 and TRBJ1-5, with D unclear. The V gene lost 1 base and the J gene lost 4 bases, with 11 bases spanning the gap. The CDR3 consists of 15 residues. Germline lookup yields CDR1 SGHTA and CDR2 FQGNSA. CDR3 region: CASSLEQNLNQPQHF. CDR3 coding DNA: TGTGCCAGCAGCTTAGAACAGAATTTAAATCAGCCCCAGCATTTT. Full variable domain (remainder filled in from reference TRBV7-2 and TRBJ1-5): GAGVSQSPSNKVTEKGKDVELRCDPISGHTALYWYRQSLGQGLEFLIYFQGNSAPDKSGLPSDRFSAERTGGSVSTLTIQRTQQEDSAVYLCASSLEQNLNQPQHFGDGTRLSIL.

The V gene is TRBV6-4, the J gene TRBJ1-2; the D is unclear. Per the germline V gene, CDR1 is MRHNA and CDR2 is SNTAGT. The V gene lost 6 bases and the J gene lost 4 bases, with 18 bases spanning the gap. The CDR3 is 15 amino acids. The CDR3 reads CASSPTADVLYGYTF. The CDR3 DNA sequence: TGTGCCAGCAGCCCCACGGCCGACGTTCTCTATGGCTACACCTTC.

The rearrangement links TRBV4-3 to TRBJ2-2; 10 bases line up with TRBD2. Germline CDR1 is LGHNA and CDR2 is YSLEER. The CDR3 runs to 18 residues. V shed 0 bases and J 1 base; nucleotides not matched to a gene: 5. CDR3 sequence reads: CASSQEFRLAGNTGELFF. The DNA of the CDR3 is TGCGCCAGCAGCCAAGAATTTAGACTAGCGGGGAACACCGGGGAGCTGTTTTTT.

DNA for the CDR3: TGTGCCAGCTCATTGGGACTTCAGAACACCGGGGAGCTGTTTTTT. Translated: CASSLGLQNTGELFF. The chain uses TRBV18 and TRBJ2-2, with TRBD2 as a possible D gene (6 bases). This CDR3 spans 15 amino acids. With 5 bases removed from V and 1 base from J, the gap between germline ends came to 11 bases. Germline V gives CDR1 KGHSH, CDR2 LQKENI.

In DNA, the CDR3 is TGTGCCTGTGCCCTGGACAGTAATCAGCCCCAGCATTTT. Protein product: CACALDSNQPQHF. The V and J genes are TRBV30 and TRBJ1-5, with D tentatively TRBD1 (6 bases). Looked up from germline, CDR1 is GTSNPN and CDR2 is SVGIG (reference sequence). The V end lost 6 bases, the J end lost 4 bases, and 13 bases lay between the germline ends. CDR3 length: 13 residues.

V usage is TRBV7-2 and J usage is TRBJ2-7; D possibly corresponds to TRBD1 (6 bases). CDR3 length: 12 residues. V lost 5 bases and J lost 8, with 13 bases in between. The germline CDR1 and CDR2 sequences are SGHTA and FQGNSA. The CDR3 sequence: CASSANREKQYF. As DNA, the CDR3 is TGTGCCAGCAGCGCGAACAGGGAAAAGCAGTACTTC.

In this sample, this clone turned up a few times. The identical CDR3 is also encoded by other nucleotide sequences in the sample. The V and J genes are TRBV30 and TRBJ1-5; D is uncertain. This CDR3 is built from 13 residues. V lost 2 bases and J 0 bases, leaving 5 bases between the germline ends. Germline loops: CDR1 GTSNPN, CDR2 SVGIG (reference sequence). CDR3 protein: CAWSPDSNQPQHF. CDR3 DNA: TGTGCCTGGAGTCCAGATAGCAATCAGCCCCAGCATTTT.